This T cell receptor (beta chain) comes out of a study of T-cell memory formation after mild COVID-19. Study results and limitations: Later expanders leaned toward CD4+, whereas clones contracting from day 15 to 85 were balanced CD4/CD8.

TCRdb itself ran the 5' RACE reads through MiXCR, one entry per CDR3 protein. Among some 190,000 distinct CDR3 sequences listed, 15% to 20% were seen once. To note about this clonotype: As yet, its antigen is unknown.

Sequencing was done on a sample of PBMCs or a T cell subset sorted from them (not recorded which). The source of this sequence is an adult woman who had mild COVID-19 (a few samples of this study predate the infection). Cell type and time point are not known.

CDR3 region: CASSNAAGMNTEAFF. CDR3 coding DNA: TGTGCCAGTAGTAACGCAGCAGGAATGAACACTGAAGCTTTCTTT. V gene TRBV19 combines with J gene TRBJ1-1; the D is unclear. V was cut by 4 bases and J by 0 bases, with 12 bases left in between. The CDR3 runs to 15 residues. Per the germline V gene, CDR1 is LNHDA and CDR2 is SQIVND (reference sequence).